This T cell receptor (beta chain) came from a study of shared clonotypes between healthy human individuals. Whole-study context: Those who served as donors were a couple of women and a few men between the ages of 18 and 49. Researchers assigned three CD4 naive, three CD4 memory, two CD8 naive and one CD8 memory plate to each donor.

Study results and caveats: Richness estimates generally favored naive over memory subsets.

The naive CD8 subset, CD45RO-negative cells positively selected for CCR7, excluded terminally differentiated effector memory CD45RA+ cells. Germline CDR1 SNHLY, CDR2 FYNNEI. Deletions cut 5 bases from V and 3 bases from J, with 7 bases between. The CDR3 is 12 amino acids. Details on this clone: What it binds is not known. The sample has other DNA sequences that encode this CDR3 too.

Assay: immunoSEQ multiplex PCR; the TCRdb copy retains only in-frame clones and omits some. This table holds more than 2 million clones, roughly 94% found once. The chain recombines TRBV2 with TRBJ2-5; weak D call: TRBD2 (5 bases). The sequenced material came from naive CD8+ T cells sorted from blood. This sequence originates from a man in his late teens or twenties in good health. The CDR3 spells CASSTGEETQYF. The CDR3 nucleotides are TGTGCCAGCAGTACCGGGGAAGAGACCCAGTACTTC. The whole variable domain, remainder taken from reference TRBV2 and TRBJ2-5, is EPEVTQTPSHQVTQMGQEVILRCVPISNHLYFYWYRQILGQKVEFLVSFYNNEISEKSEIFDDQFSVERPDGSNFTLKIRSTKLEDSAMYFCASSTGEETQYFGPGTRLLVL.